The T cell receptor (beta chain) under discussion was sequenced for a study of cytomegalovirus exposure and HLA in healthy donors. Looking at the study overall: Earlier, 100 million to 120 million unique TCR beta sequences were recovered from around 200 million T cells by an analysis.

PCR involved 60 Vbeta and 13 Jbeta primers. This table comes from immunoSEQ multiplex PCR, and its TCRdb copy is limited to in-frame clones, with some not included. The table for this sample gives 65,000 to 90,000 clones. Study conclusions and caveats: Links to common viral pathogens appeared, in a later analysis, for several of the most significant clusters.

As to this clone: Its antigen is unknown.

Regarding donors, all were healthy bone marrow donors. The V gene's germline CDR1 is MRHNA and CDR2 SNTAGT. The CDR3 is 12 amino acids. Trimming took 6 bases from V and 2 from J, leaving 7 bases between them. Sequenced input: PBMCs. The rearrangement joins TRBV6-4 to TRBJ1-2; D may be TRBD1 (5 bases). This sequence was found in a man aged 40-55 years in good health and CMV-seronegative. The CDR3 spells CASSSGNYGYTF. For the CDR3, the DNA is TGTGCCAGCAGCTCAGGGAACTATGGCTACACCTTC.